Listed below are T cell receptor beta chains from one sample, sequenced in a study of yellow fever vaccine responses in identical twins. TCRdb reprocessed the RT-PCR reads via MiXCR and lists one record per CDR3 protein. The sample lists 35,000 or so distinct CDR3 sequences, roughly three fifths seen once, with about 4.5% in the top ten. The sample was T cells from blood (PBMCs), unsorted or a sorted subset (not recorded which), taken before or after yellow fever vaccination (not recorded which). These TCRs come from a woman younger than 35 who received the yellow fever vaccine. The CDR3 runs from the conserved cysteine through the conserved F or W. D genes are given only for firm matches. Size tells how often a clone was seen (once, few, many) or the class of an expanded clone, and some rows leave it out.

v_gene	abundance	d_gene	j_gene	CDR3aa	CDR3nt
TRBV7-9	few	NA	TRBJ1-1	CASSFFGRNTEAFF	TGTGCCAGCAGCTTTTTCGGGAGGAACACTGAAGCTTTCTTT
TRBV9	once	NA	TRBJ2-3	CASSVEATYGTQYF	TGTGCCAGCAGCGTAGAAGCTACTTACGGTACGCAGTATTTT
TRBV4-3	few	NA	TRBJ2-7	CASSQVGGSSSYEQYF	TGCGCCAGCAGCCAGGTGGGCGGGTCCAGCTCCTACGAGCAGTACTTC
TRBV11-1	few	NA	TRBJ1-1	CASSLEGLSNTEAFF	TGTGCCAGCAGCTTAGAGGGACTTTCGAACACTGAAGCTTTCTTT
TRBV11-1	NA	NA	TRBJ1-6	CASSLVGVLGTLHF	TGTGCCAGCAGCTTAGTAGGGGTCCTAGGGACCCTCCACTTT
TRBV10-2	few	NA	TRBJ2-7	CASSESVGRGEQYF	TGCGCCAGCAGTGAGTCGGTAGGCAGGGGCGAGCAGTACTTC
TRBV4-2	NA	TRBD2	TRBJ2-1	CASSQDSSGPNEQFF	TGTGCCAGCAGCCAAGATTCTAGCGGCCCCAATGAGCAGTTCTTC
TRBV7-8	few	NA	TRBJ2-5	CASSLATTQETQYF	TGTGCCAGCAGCTTAGCGACTACTCAAGAGACCCAGTACTTC
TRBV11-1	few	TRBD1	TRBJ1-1	CASSGQGARAEAFF	TGTGCCAGCAGCGGCCAGGGGGCGAGGGCTGAAGCTTTCTTT
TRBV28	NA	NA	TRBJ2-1	CASKRLADEQFF	TGTGCCAGCAAGAGGCTAGCTGATGAGCAGTTCTTC
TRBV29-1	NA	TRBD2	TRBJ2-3	CSVTPSGDTQYF	TGCAGCGTGACCCCTAGCGGAGATACGCAGTATTTT
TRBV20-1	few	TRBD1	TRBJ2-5	CSAAGTGGETQYF	TGCAGTGCTGCCGGGACAGGTGGCGAGACCCAGTACTTC
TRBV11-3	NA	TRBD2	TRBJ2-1	CASSSPWGGDYNEQFF	TGTGCCAGCAGCTCTCCGTGGGGGGGGGACTACAATGAGCAGTTCTTC
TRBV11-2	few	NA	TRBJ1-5	CASSFDSSNQPQHF	TGTGCCAGCAGCTTTGACAGTAGCAATCAGCCCCAGCATTTT
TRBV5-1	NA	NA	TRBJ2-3	CASSLDGKSTDTQYF	TGCGCCAGCAGCTTGGATGGGAAAAGCACAGATACGCAGTATTTT
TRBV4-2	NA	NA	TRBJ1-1	CASGPVGTEAFF	TGTGCCAGCGGCCCGGTGGGAACTGAAGCTTTCTTT
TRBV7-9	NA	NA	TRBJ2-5	CASSRGLKETQYF	TGTGCCAGCAGCCGCGGACTAAAAGAGACCCAGTACTTC